The sequence of this TCR beta chain was determined in a study of cytomegalovirus exposure and HLA in healthy donors. Study-level results: By a later analysis, the bulk of CMV-associated TCR beta chains appeared HLA-restricted.

This clone has a single count. Its antigen is currently unknown. The CDR3 sequence is 13 residues long. The junction had 6 bases not matched to a gene; V was cut back by 6 bases and J by 2 bases. CDR1 is SQVTM, CDR2 ANQGSEA, per germline. PCR used 60 Vbeta primers and 13 Jbeta primers. This table comes from immunoSEQ multiplex PCR, and its TCRdb copy is limited to in-frame clones, with some not included. The table has some 100,000 clones, roughly 70% seen once. This sequence was found in a woman aged 18 to 35 in good health and CMV-seropositive. The sequenced sample was PBMCs. The chain employs TRBV29-1 and TRBJ1-2, with 7 positions matching TRBD1. The CDR3 spells CSVQEGQNYGYTF. In DNA, the CDR3 is TGCAGCGTCCAGGAGGGACAGAACTATGGCTACACCTTC.